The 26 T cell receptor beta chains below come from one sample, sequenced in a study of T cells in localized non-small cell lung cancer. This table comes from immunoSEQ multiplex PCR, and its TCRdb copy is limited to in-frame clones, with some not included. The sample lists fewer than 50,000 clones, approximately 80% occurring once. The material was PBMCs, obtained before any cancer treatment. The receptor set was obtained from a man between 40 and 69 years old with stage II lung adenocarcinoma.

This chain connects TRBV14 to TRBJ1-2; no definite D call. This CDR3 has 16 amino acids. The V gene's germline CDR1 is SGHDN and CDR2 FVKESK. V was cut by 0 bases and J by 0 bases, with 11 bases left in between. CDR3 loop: CASSQDGGPTNYGYTF. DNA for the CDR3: TGTGCCAGCAGCCAAGATGGAGGACCGACTAACTATGGCTACACCTTC.

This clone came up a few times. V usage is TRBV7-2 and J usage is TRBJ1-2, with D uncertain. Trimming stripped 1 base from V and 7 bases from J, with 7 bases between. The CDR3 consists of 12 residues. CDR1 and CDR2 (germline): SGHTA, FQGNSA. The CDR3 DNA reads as TGTGCCAGCAGCTTAGATGGGGTTGGCTACACCTTC. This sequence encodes CASSLDGVGYTF.

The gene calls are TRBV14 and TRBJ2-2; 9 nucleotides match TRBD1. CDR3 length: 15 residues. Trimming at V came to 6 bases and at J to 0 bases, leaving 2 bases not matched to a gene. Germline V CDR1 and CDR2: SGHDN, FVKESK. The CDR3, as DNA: TGTGCCAGCAGTAGGACAGGGGCGAACACCGGGGAGCTGTTTTTT. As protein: CASSRTGANTGELFF.

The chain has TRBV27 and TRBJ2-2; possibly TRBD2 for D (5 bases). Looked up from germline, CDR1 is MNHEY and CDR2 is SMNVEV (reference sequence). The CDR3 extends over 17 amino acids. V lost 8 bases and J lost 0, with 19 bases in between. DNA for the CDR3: TGTGCCAGCCGGTTAAGAGGGATTAAAGCGAACACCGGGGAGCTGTTTTTT. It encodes CASRLRGIKANTGELFF.

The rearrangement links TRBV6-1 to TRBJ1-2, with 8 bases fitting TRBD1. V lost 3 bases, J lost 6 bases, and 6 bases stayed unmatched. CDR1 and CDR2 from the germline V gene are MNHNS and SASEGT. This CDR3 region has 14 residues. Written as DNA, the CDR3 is TGTGCCAGCAGTGAGACAGGGGCGAGGGATGGCTACACCTTC. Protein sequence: CASSETGARDGYTF.

Here the CDR3 DNA reads TGTGCCAGCAGTCGACAGATGAACACTGAAGCTTTCTTT. Protein product: CASSRQMNTEAFF. The gene calls are TRBV4-2 and TRBJ1-1, with D maybe TRBD1 (5 bases). V lost 6 bases and J 0 bases, leaving 8 bases between the germline ends. This CDR3 comprises 13 residues. Germline lookup yields CDR1 LGHNA and CDR2 YNFKEQ.

Here the CDR3 DNA reads TGTGCCAGCTCGGAAGGACAGGGGCACGAGCAGTACTTC. Translated: CASSEGQGHEQYF. The chain uses TRBV18 and TRBJ2-7, with 9 positions matching TRBD1. Trimming removed 6 bases from V and 5 bases from J; junction bases left unmatched: 5. CDR1 and CDR2 (germline): KGHSH, LQKENI. This CDR3 is 13 amino acids long.

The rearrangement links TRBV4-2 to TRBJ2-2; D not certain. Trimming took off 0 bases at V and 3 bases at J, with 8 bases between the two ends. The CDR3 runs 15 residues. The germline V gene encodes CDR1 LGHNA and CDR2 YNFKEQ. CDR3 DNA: TGTGCCAGCAGCCAAGAAGCCTCCTACACCGGGGAGCTGTTTTTT. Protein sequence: CASSQEASYTGELFF.

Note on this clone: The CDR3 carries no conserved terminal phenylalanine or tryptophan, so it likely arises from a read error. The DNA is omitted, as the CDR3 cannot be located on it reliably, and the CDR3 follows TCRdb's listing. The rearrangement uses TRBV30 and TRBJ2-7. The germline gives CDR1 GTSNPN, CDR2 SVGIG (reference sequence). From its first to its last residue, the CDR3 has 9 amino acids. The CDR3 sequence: CAGTPGASH.

This CDR3 is CASSDSKPPHGLNSYEQYF. As DNA, the CDR3 is TGTGCCAGCAGTGACTCGAAACCCCCCCACGGACTGAACTCCTACGAGCAGTACTTC. V is TRBV6-4 and J is TRBJ2-7, with a weak D call TRBD2 (5 bases). Trimming removed 0 bases at V and 0 bases at J, with 21 bases between. This CDR3 region has 19 residues. Germline V gene data show CDR1 as MRHNA and CDR2 as SNTAGT.

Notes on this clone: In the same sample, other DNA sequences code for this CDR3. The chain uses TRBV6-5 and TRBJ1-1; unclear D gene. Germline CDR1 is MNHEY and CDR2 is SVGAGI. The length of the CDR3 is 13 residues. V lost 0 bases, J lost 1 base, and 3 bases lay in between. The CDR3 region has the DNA TGTGCCAGCAGTTACTCCAGGAACACTGAAGCTTTCTTT. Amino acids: CASSYSRNTEAFF.

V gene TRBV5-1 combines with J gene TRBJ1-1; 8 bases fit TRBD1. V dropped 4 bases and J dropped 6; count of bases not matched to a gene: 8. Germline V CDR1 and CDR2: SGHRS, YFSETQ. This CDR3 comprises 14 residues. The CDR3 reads CASSPLDRGSEAFF. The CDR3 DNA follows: TGCGCCAGCAGCCCATTAGACAGGGGATCTGAAGCTTTCTTT.

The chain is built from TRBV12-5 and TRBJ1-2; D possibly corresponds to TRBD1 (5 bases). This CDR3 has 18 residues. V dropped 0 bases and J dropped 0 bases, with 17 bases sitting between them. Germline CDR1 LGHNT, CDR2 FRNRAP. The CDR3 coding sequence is TGTGCTAGTGGTTTGGTAGGACAAGTCGGGGGGACTAACTATGGCTACACCTTC. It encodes CASGLVGQVGGTNYGYTF.

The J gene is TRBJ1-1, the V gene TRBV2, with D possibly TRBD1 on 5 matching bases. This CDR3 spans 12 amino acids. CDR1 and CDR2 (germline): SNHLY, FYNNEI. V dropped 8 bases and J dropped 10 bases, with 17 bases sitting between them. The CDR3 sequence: CASVEGLGGAFF. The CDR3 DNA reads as TGTGCCAGCGTAGAGGGCCTCGGGGGAGCTTTCTTT.

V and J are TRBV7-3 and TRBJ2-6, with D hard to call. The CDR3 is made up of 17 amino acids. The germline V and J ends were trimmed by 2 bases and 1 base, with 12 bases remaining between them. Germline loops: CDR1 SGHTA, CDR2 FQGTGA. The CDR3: CASSLGVSRSGANVLTF. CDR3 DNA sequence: TGTGCCAGCAGCTTAGGTGTTTCCCGGTCTGGGGCCAACGTCCTGACTTTC.

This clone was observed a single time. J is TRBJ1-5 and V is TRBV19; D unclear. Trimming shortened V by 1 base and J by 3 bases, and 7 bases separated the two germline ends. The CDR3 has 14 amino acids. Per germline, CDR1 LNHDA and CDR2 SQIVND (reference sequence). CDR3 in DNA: TGTGCCAGTAGTATAGGGATAAACAATCAGCCCCAGCATTTT. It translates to CASSIGINNQPQHF.

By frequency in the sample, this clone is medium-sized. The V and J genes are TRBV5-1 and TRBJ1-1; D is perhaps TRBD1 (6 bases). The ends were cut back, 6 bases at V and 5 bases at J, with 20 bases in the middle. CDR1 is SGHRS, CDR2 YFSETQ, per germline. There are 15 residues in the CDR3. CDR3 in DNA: TGCGCCAGCAAGGAGTCTCTGGGGGCCAGGACTGAAGCTTTCTTT. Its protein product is CASKESLGARTEAFF.

The CDR3 nucleotides read TGTGCCAGCAGCGAGTGGCCCACTAGCGGGTCTTTCGAGCAGTACTTC. Translating gives CASSEWPTSGSFEQYF. The chain carries TRBV9 and TRBJ2-7; 9 bases are shared with TRBD2. The CDR3 covers 16 residues. Germline assignment: CDR1 SGDLS and CDR2 YYNGEE. With V trimmed by 3 bases and J by 6 bases, 13 bases remained unmatched.

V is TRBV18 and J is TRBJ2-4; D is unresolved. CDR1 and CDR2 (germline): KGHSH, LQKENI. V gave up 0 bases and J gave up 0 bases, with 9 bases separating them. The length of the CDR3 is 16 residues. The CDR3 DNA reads TGTGCCAGCTCACCACCGAACTCGCTAGCCAAAAACATTCAGTACTTC. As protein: CASSPPNSLAKNIQYF.

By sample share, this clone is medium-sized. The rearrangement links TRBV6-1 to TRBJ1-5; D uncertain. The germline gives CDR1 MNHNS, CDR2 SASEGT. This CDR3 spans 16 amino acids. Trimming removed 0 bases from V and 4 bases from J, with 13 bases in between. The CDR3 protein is CASSEAMAAGNQPQHF. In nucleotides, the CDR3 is TGTGCCAGCAGTGAAGCGATGGCAGCCGGGAATCAGCCCCAGCATTTT.

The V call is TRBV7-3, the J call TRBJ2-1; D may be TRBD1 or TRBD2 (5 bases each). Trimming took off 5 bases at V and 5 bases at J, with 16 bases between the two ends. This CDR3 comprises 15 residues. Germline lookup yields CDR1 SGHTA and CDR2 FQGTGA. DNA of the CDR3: TGTGCCAGCAGCCCCACGGGACGGGCCAACAATGAGCAGTTCTTC. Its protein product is CASSPTGRANNEQFF.

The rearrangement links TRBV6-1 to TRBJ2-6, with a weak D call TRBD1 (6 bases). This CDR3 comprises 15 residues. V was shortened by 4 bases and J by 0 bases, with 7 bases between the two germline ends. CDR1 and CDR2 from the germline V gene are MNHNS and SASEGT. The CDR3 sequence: CASSGGLSGANVLTF. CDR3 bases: TGTGCCAGCAGTGGGGGGCTCTCTGGGGCCAACGTCCTGACTTTC.

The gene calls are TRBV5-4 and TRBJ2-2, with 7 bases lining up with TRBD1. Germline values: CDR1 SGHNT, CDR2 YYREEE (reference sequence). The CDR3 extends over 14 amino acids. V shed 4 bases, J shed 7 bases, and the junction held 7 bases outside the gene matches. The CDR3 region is CASSATGKDGELFF. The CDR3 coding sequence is TGTGCCAGCAGCGCGACAGGGAAGGACGGGGAGCTGTTTTTT.

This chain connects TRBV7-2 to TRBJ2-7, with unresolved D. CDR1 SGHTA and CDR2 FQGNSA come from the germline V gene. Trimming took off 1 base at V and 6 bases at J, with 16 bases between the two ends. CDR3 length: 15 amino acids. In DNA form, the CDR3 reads TGTGCCAGCAGCTTAGAGGTTAGATCGAGTATCGAGCAGTACTTC. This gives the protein CASSLEVRSSIEQYF.

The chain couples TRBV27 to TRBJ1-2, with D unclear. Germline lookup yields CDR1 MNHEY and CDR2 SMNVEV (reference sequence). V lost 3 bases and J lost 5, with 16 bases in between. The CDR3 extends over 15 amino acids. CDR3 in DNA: TGTGCCAGCAGTTTTTCGATACGCCGGACGTATGGCTACACCTTC. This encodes CASSFSIRRTYGYTF.

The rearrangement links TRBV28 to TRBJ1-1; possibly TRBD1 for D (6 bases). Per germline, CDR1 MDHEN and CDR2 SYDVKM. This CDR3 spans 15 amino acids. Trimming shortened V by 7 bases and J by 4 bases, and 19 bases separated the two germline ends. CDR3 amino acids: CASNPSSGVLTEAFF. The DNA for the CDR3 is TGTGCCAGCAACCCAAGCTCAGGGGTTCTCACTGAAGCTTTCTTT.